Described below is a single T cell receptor (beta chain) sequence and its context. The antigen remains unidentified. At collection, donors were nominally healthy, but unrecorded immune exposures were probable. Primers included in the PCR were 60 Vbeta and 13 Jbeta primers. The protocol was immunoSEQ multiplex PCR, while the TCRdb copy is restricted to in-frame clones and leaves out a portion. The sample lists nearly 200,000 clones, around 73% occurring once. V was pared by 6 bases and J by 7 bases, with 15 bases between. This CDR3 region has 13 residues. In germline, CDR1 is SEHNR, CDR2 FQNEAQ (reference sequence). This sample was taken from a study of cytomegalovirus exposure and HLA in healthy donors. Whole-study findings and limits: A further, later analysis showed that HLA-associated TCR beta chains (compared with equally common others) were more clonally expanded. Earlier analysis found most TCR beta V segments productive about 87% or about 30% of the time.

The genes are TRBV7-9 and TRBJ1-1; maybe TRBD1 (5 bases). This TCR derives from a woman aged 25 to 45 in good health and CMV-seropositive. Sequencing input: PBMCs. The chain's CDR3 is CASSPRGGDEAFF. The CDR3 region has the DNA TGTGCCAGCAGTCCTCGCGGGGGAGATGAAGCTTTCTTT.